Each of the 10 T cell receptor beta chains below was sequenced from the same sample in a study of T-cell reconstitution after alpha-beta-depleted transplantation in children. The library targeted TCRbeta and was prepared with unique molecular identifiers. TCRdb re-called the PCR reads with MiXCR, one entry per CDR3 protein. The table lists some 350,000 distinct CDR3 sequences, approximately 10% of them singletons, with 2% to 3% in the top ten. Here the sequenced sample was PBMCs from the stem cell graft donor, taken from the stem cell graft. These receptors were collected from a human donor who donated a stem cell graft to a child with acute lymphoblastic leukemia.

The chain combines TRBV27 with TRBJ2-5; TRBD1 matches 9 bases. Germline V lookup: CDR1 MNHEY, CDR2 SMNVEV (reference sequence). V lost 4 bases to trimming and J lost 3 bases; unmatched junction nucleotides: 15. The CDR3 covers 18 residues. This chain's CDR3 is CASSSYGTTGGKEETQYF. DNA for the CDR3: TGTGCCAGCAGTTCCTACGGTACGACAGGGGGTAAGGAAGAGACCCAGTACTTC.

The J gene is TRBJ2-7, the V gene TRBV20-1; D call uncertain. Germline CDR1 and CDR2: DFQATT and SNEGSKA (reference sequence). Trimming removed 4 bases from V and 2 bases from J, with 12 bases in between. The CDR3 sequence is 13 residues long. The CDR3 coding sequence is TGCAGTGCTAACCAAGACCGGACCTACGAGCAGTACTTC. Its translation is CSANQDRTYEQYF.

The gene calls are TRBV27 and TRBJ2-7; TRBD1 might be the D (5 bases). The CDR3 is made up of 14 amino acids. Trimming stripped 9 bases from V and 3 bases from J, with 18 bases between. Germline values: CDR1 MNHEY, CDR2 SMNVEV (reference sequence). CDR3 protein: CASSPGQGHYEQYF. The CDR3 DNA sequence: TGTGCCAGTTCTCCCGGGCAGGGCCACTACGAGCAGTACTTC.

The chain couples TRBV11-3 to TRBJ2-7; D not certain. CDR1 is SGHNT, CDR2 YENEEA, per germline. V lost 2 bases and J 1 base, leaving 6 bases between the germline ends. The CDR3 is made up of 13 amino acids. For the CDR3, the DNA is TGTGCCAGCAGCTTAATGCCTTCCTACGAGCAGTACTTC. Translation gives CASSLMPSYEQYF.

This clonotype was observed many times. This rearrangement joins TRBV12-3 or TRBV12-4 to TRBJ2-7, with 7 bases fitting TRBD2. V lost 3 bases to trimming and J lost 6 bases; unmatched junction nucleotides: 11. This CDR3 has 15 amino acids. This CDR3 reads CASSFGVGGRSEQYF. The CDR3 coding sequence is TGTGCCAGCAGTTTCGGTGTAGGCGGGAGAAGCGAGCAGTACTTC.

The chain recombines TRBV28 with TRBJ1-2; D is perhaps TRBD1 (5 bases). Looked up from germline, CDR1 is MDHEN and CDR2 is SYDVKM. V lost 5 bases to trimming and J lost 4 bases, with 11 bases between them. The CDR3 is 13 amino acids. CDR3 nucleotide sequence: TGTGCCAGCAGTGACCGTCAGGGCTATGGCTACACCTTC. Amino acids: CASSDRQGYGYTF.

The V and J genes are TRBV3-1 and TRBJ2-1, with TRBD2 matching over 8 bases. This CDR3 is 15 amino acids long. Germline V gene sequence: CDR1 LGHDT, CDR2 YNNKEL (reference sequence). The V segment lost 0 bases and the J segment 3 bases; nucleotides outside the gene matches: 1. DNA for the CDR3: TGTGCCAGCAGCCAAGATAGCGGGAACTACAATGAGCAGTTCTTC. Translated, it gives CASSQDSGNYNEQFF.

A few counts support this clonotype. The chain has TRBV5-1 and TRBJ2-5; 11 bases are shared with TRBD1. Germline V gene data show CDR1 as SGHRS and CDR2 as YFSETQ. This CDR3 spans 15 amino acids. The V gene end was trimmed by 2 bases and the J gene end by 2 bases; junction bases not matched to a gene: 2. CDR3 sequence: CASSFGDRGQETQYF. DNA of the CDR3: TGCGCCAGCAGCTTTGGGGACAGGGGGCAAGAGACCCAGTACTTC.

This clonotype was detected only a few times. The rearrangement joins TRBV12-3 or TRBV12-4 to TRBJ2-5; TRBD2 matches 8 bases. With 5 bases clipped from V and 3 bases from J, the junction kept 5 bases outside the gene matches. This CDR3 has 14 residues. CDR3 DNA sequence: TGTGCCAGCAGTACAAACGGGGGGGAAGAGACCCAGTACTTC. The encoded protein is CASSTNGGEETQYF.

In its sample, this clonotype was seen a few times. V gene TRBV9 combines with J gene TRBJ2-1; D may be TRBD2 (6 bases). This CDR3 is 17 amino acids long. The germline V gene encodes CDR1 SGDLS and CDR2 YYNGEE. The V and J ends lost 0 bases and 2 bases respectively, with 15 bases between them. The CDR3 DNA reads as TGTGCCAGCAGCGTAGTGGATGGTAGCGGCGCCTACAATGAGCAGTTCTTC. It encodes CASSVVDGSGAYNEQFF. The variable domain in full, with the rest retrieved from reference TRBV9 and TRBJ2-1, is DSGVTQTPKHLITATGQRVTLRCSPRSGDLSVYWYQQSLDQGLQFLIQYYNGEERAKGNILERFSAQQFPDLHSELNLSSLELGDSALYFCASSVVDGSGAYNEQFFGPGTRLTVL.